One T cell receptor beta chain is described in this entry. Its antigen is not identified. Donors in the study were healthy people who gave bone marrow. The record originates from a study of cytomegalovirus exposure and HLA in healthy donors. Study context: Researchers found that about 82% of 350 to 500 genotyped donors fell within the Caucasian-associated ancestry cluster. Study conclusions and caveats: Sequence variants that were highly shared formed a cluster that was likely a sequencing artifact.

Between the trimmed V and J ends, which lost 4 bases and 8 bases, there was a span of 14 bases. CDR3 length equals 13 residues. Germline loops: CDR1 ENHRY, CDR2 SYGVKD. PCR involved 60 Vbeta and 13 Jbeta primers. The table came from immunoSEQ multiplex PCR; TCRdb's copy has only in-frame clones and leaves some out. The data contain 95,000 to 100,000 clones, under 85% of them singletons. Sequences were obtained from PBMCs. The origin of this receptor is a female donor in good health and CMV-seropositive. The chain joins TRBV10-3 to TRBJ1-1; possibly TRBD1 for D (5 bases). Here the CDR3 reads CAISGSGATEAFF. The CDR3 DNA is TGTGCCATCAGTGGTTCTGGGGCTACCGAAGCTTTCTTT.